This T cell receptor beta chain is drawn from a study of Ad26.COV2.S vaccination and SARS-CoV-2 variants. Overall study context: Enrolled in COV1001, the donor was in the Ad26.COV2.S trial arm, which received the vaccine.

Per the germline V gene, CDR1 is SGHTA and CDR2 is FQGNSA. The V segment lost 5 bases and the J segment 8 bases; nucleotides outside the gene matches: 15. CDR3 length: 16 residues. Remarks on this clone: Its antigen is as yet unknown.

Treatment meaning: over 15 received Ad26.COV2.S at low or high dose, single or two shots; about five received placebo; per-sample allocation not given. Sample collection was performed on day 63 after the first vaccine or placebo injection. Assay used: immunoSEQ multiplex PCR; TCRdb lists only in-frame clones, some missing. This sample has 200,000 to 300,000 clones; 88% occur once, and the top ten carry approximately 11%. Study observations and caveats: It is possible that the TCR breadth and depth analyses underestimated the total T cell responses. Spike-specific TCR breadth was greater in vaccine than placebo recipients.

The TCR comes from a person aged 18-60 years who received the Ad26.COV2.S COVID-19 vaccine or a placebo. Material: peripheral blood, obtained in a trial of Ad26.COV2.S vaccine versus placebo. This chain uses TRBV7-2 with TRBJ1-2; 9 bases are a match to TRBD1. CDR3 protein: CASSPSTGGATSGYTF. CDR3 DNA sequence: TGTGCCAGCAGCCCGTCAACAGGGGGCGCGACCAGCGGCTACACCTTC.